The 19 T cell receptor beta chains below were found in one sample sequenced in a study of blood T cell repertoires in COVID-19. Here immunoSEQ multiplex PCR was the method, and the copy in TCRdb shows in-frame clones only, minus some. The data hold roughly 260,000 clones, with 75% to 95% observed a single time. The sequencing sample was made of peripheral blood. All receptors come from a person aged 18 to 30 with COVID-19, enrolled during active disease.

The chain joins TRBV18 to TRBJ2-3, with D uncertain. CDR1 and CDR2 (germline): KGHSH, LQKENI. The ends were cut back, 2 bases at V and 0 bases at J, with 6 bases in the middle. CDR3 length: 14 residues. The DNA of the CDR3 is TGTGCCAGCTCACCAACATCTAGCACAGATACGCAGTATTTT. This translates into CASSPTSSTDTQYF. The full variable domain, completed using reference TRBV18 and TRBJ2-3, is NAGVMQNPRHLVRRRGQEARLRCSPMKGHSHVYWYRQLPEEGLKFMVYLQKENIIDESGMPKERFSAEFPKEGPSILRIQQVVRGDSAAYFCASSPTSSTDTQYFGPGTRLTVL.

The V call is TRBV24-1, the J call TRBJ2-2; 7 nucleotides agree with TRBD1. Germline V gene sequence: CDR1 KGHDR, CDR2 SFDVKD. This CDR3 has 12 residues. V shed 4 bases, J shed 14 bases, and the junction held 6 bases outside the gene matches. The DNA of the CDR3 is TGTGCCACCAGTGAGAAACAGGGGATCCTGTTTTTT. Translated, it gives CATSEKQGILFF.

The genes are TRBV28 and TRBJ1-2, with TRBD1 identical over 8 bases. This CDR3 contains 12 residues. Trimming took 5 bases from V and 7 from J; bases not matched to a gene: 3. Germline CDR1 is MDHEN and CDR2 is SYDVKM. The CDR3 coding sequence is TGTGCCAGCAGTCCCGGGACAGGTGGCTACACCTTC. This sequence encodes CASSPGTGGYTF.

V is TRBV6-5 and J is TRBJ2-7; 9 nucleotides match TRBD2. CDR3 length: 15 residues. Germline V lookup: CDR1 MNHEY, CDR2 SVGAGI. V dropped 7 bases and J dropped 3; count of bases not matched to a gene: 10. CDR3 in DNA: TGTGCCAGCACTAGCGGGACAGCAGAGGGCTACGAGCAGTACTTC. Translating gives CASTSGTAEGYEQYF.

A word on this clone: Other nucleotide sequences from this sample produce the same CDR3. This chain joins TRBV10-1 and TRBJ1-2; tentatively, D is TRBD1 (5 bases). This CDR3 spans 13 amino acids. The germline gives CDR1 WNHNN, CDR2 SYGVQD (reference sequence). The V end lost 0 bases, the J end lost 4 bases, and 6 bases lay between the germline ends. The CDR3 DNA is TGCGCCAGCAGTGAGTCTCAGGGCTATGGCTACACCTTC. It specifies CASSESQGYGYTF.

J is TRBJ2-5 and V is TRBV18; 8 bases fit TRBD2. The CDR3 sequence is 19 residues long. Germline lookup yields CDR1 KGHSH and CDR2 LQKENI. After removal of 1 base from V and 5 bases from J, the junction contained 18 bases not matched to a gene. The CDR3 loop reads CASSPLTSTSVSPRETQYF. The CDR3 nucleotides read TGTGCCAGCTCACCACTAACCTCGACTAGCGTATCTCCTCGGGAGACCCAGTACTTC.

V is TRBV9 and J is TRBJ2-1; the D gene is possibly TRBD1 (6 bases). V was trimmed by 0 bases and J by 1 base, leaving 8 bases between them. The CDR3 loop spans 15 amino acids. The germline CDR1 and CDR2 sequences are SGDLS and YYNGEE. DNA for the CDR3: TGTGCCAGCAGCGTAGGGGACAAATCCTACAATGAGCAGTTCTTC. Protein product: CASSVGDKSYNEQFF.

V gene TRBV7-2 combines with J gene TRBJ2-2; D unclear. The germline V gene encodes CDR1 SGHTA and CDR2 FQGNSA. The CDR3 runs to 15 residues. Trimming took 5 bases from V and 5 from J, leaving 15 bases between them. CDR3 sequence (DNA): TGTGCCAGCAGCCCTCGGTTTTCGGAGACCGGGGAGCTGTTTTTT. As protein: CASSPRFSETGELFF.

This chain links TRBV27 with TRBJ2-1; 10 bases map to TRBD2. This CDR3 region has 15 residues. The germline gives CDR1 MNHEY, CDR2 SMNVEV (reference sequence). V shed 5 bases and J 2 bases; nucleotides not matched to a gene: 3. CDR3 bases: TGTGCCAGCAGTCAAACTAGCGGGGCCTACAATGAGCAGTTCTTC. Its translation: CASSQTSGAYNEQFF.

The V call is TRBV11-2, the J call TRBJ2-2, with D hard to call. This CDR3 spans 16 amino acids. Deletions cut 3 bases from V and 1 base from J, with 12 bases between. CDR1 SGHAT and CDR2 FQNNGV come from the germline V gene. The CDR3 region has the DNA TGTGCCAGCAGCTTGGCAGATTTTTGGAACACCGGGGAGCTGTTTTTT. Translation gives CASSLADFWNTGELFF. Drawing the rest from reference TRBV11-2 and TRBJ2-2, the complete variable domain is EAGVAQSPRYKIIEKRQSVAFWCNPISGHATLYWYQQILGQGPKLLIQFQNNGVVDDSQLPKDRFSAERLKGVDSTLKIQPAKLEDSAVYLCASSLADFWNTGELFFGEGSRLTVL.

This clone appeared once. This chain links TRBV12-3 or TRBV12-4 with TRBJ2-1; no clear D gene. The germline V and J ends were trimmed by 2 bases and 5 bases, with 4 bases remaining between them. The length of the CDR3 is 12 residues. The DNA for the CDR3 is TGTGCCAGCAGTTTAATAGACAATGAGCAGTTCTTC. Protein: CASSLIDNEQFF.

This clone was observed a single time. CDR3 sequence (DNA): TGTGCCAGCAGCCATCTACAGGGTTTAGGGTCCTACGAGCAGTACTTC. Translating it yields CASSHLQGLGSYEQYF. V is TRBV3-1 (or the pseudogene TRBV3-2) and J is TRBJ2-7; D is possibly TRBD1 (6 bases). With 3 bases removed from V and 1 base from J, the gap between germline ends came to 16 bases. This CDR3 is 16 amino acids long. CDR1 is LGHDT and CDR2 is YNNKEL in the germline V gene (reference sequence).

The chain uses TRBV10-3 and TRBJ2-3; tentatively, D is TRBD2 (6 bases). Trimming removed 4 bases from V and 0 bases from J, with 11 bases in between. Germline CDR1 and CDR2: ENHRY and SYGVKD. The CDR3 loop spans 15 amino acids. CDR3 amino acids: CAISGRGGSTDTQYF. For the CDR3, the DNA is TGTGCCATCAGTGGGCGTGGAGGGAGCACAGATACGCAGTATTTT.

This clone has only one observation. The J gene is TRBJ2-1, the V gene TRBV9, with TRBD2 identical over 10 bases. The V gene end was trimmed by 3 bases and the J gene end by 9 bases; junction bases not matched to a gene: 9. From germline, CDR1 is SGDLS and CDR2 YYNGEE. The CDR3 is 15 residues long. CDR3 sequence (DNA): TGTGCCAGCAGCGCCGGGTTAGCGGGAGGAATTGAGCAGTTCTTC. Translating it yields CASSAGLAGGIEQFF.

This chain links TRBV5-6 with TRBJ2-7, with D possibly TRBD1 on 6 matching bases. Trimming took 1 base from V and 2 from J, leaving 10 bases between them. The CDR3 consists of 14 residues. The V gene's germline CDR1 is SGHDT and CDR2 YYEEEE. The CDR3 sequence is CASSLRTVTYEQYF. As DNA, the CDR3 is TGTGCCAGCAGCTTGCGGACAGTCACCTACGAGCAGTACTTC.

The rearrangement uses TRBV6-5 and TRBJ2-7; TRBD2 aligns across 7 bases. CDR3 size: 13 residues. Germline loops: CDR1 MNHEY, CDR2 SVGAGI. The trim removed 7 bases at V and 2 bases at J, leaving 5 bases unmatched. CDR3 bases: TGTGCCAGCATTATACTAGCGCCCTACGAGCAGTACTTC. Its translation: CASIILAPYEQYF.

CDR3 residues: CAIKRGLGETQYF. As DNA, the CDR3 is TGTGCCATCAAAAGGGGGCTGGGCGAGACCCAGTACTTC. V gene TRBV10-3 combines with J gene TRBJ2-5; the match to TRBD1 covers 7 bases. Germline CDR1 is ENHRY and CDR2 is SYGVKD. V shed 7 bases and J 5 bases; nucleotides not matched to a gene: 7. There are 13 residues in the CDR3.

A single count supports this clone. The chain recombines TRBV6-1 with TRBJ2-4; no firm D call. The CDR3 extends over 18 amino acids. Germline assignment: CDR1 MNHNS and CDR2 SASEGT. Between the trimmed V and J ends, which lost 3 bases and 0 bases, there was a span of 18 bases. CDR3 in DNA: TGTGCCAGCAGTGATCGTCGAGACACCTCGATAGCCAAAAACATTCAGTACTTC. Protein: CASSDRRDTSIAKNIQYF.

The chain joins TRBV3-1 (or the pseudogene TRBV3-2) to TRBJ2-1; TRBD1 agrees at 10 bases. From germline, CDR1 is LGHDT and CDR2 YNNKEL (reference sequence). The length of the CDR3 is 16 residues. The trim removed 3 bases at V and 10 bases at J, leaving 12 bases unmatched. The CDR3 region has the DNA TGTGCCAGCAGCCATCCTCCCGGGACAGGGGTAGGAGAGCAGTTCTTC. It encodes CASSHPPGTGVGEQFF.